The clone carrying this T cell receptor beta chain occurred a few times. The antigen is unknown. Sorting of CD4+ naive, central memory, regulatory and stem cell-like memory cells was performed via CD45RO/CCR7/CD25/CD127/CD95/CD27. Sequenced material consisted of expressed TCRB transcripts (all of the isolated RNA was reverse transcribed). The assay was immunoSEQ multiplex PCR, and TCRdb's table has in-frame clones only and misses some. Of 150,000 to 180,000 clones in the sample, over 8.5% were seen once. Trimming stripped 4 bases from V and 4 bases from J, with 14 bases between. CDR3 length: 16 residues. Germline-derived CDR1 and CDR2 are MNHEY and SMNVEV (reference sequence). The data originate from a study of beta chain features in type 1 diabetes. Whole-study results and caveats: A PCR bias possibly favoring shorter templates would apply equally to patients and controls. Lower insertion and higher deletion counts appeared at VDJ junctions in type 1 diabetes patients. The naive, central memory and Treg TCRB repertoires showed an apparent similarity that was greater among patients than among healthy donors.

The chain couples TRBV27 to TRBJ2-6, with a tentative D call TRBD1 (6 bases). The sample comprised central memory CD4+ T cells from blood. This sequence was found in a man between 18 and 29 years old in good health. CDR3 DNA sequence: TGTGCCAGCAGTTCCCAGAGGACAGCCGGGGCCAACGTCCTGACTTTC. This sequence encodes CASSSQRTAGANVLTF. The entire variable domain, with the rest obtained from reference TRBV27 and TRBJ2-6, is as follows: EAQVTQNPRYLITVTGKKLTVTCSQNMNHEYMSWYRQDPGLGLRQIYYSMNVEVTDKGDVPEGYKVSRKEKRNFPLILESPSPNQTSLYFCASSSQRTAGANVLTFGAGSRLTVL.